Sequencing of this T cell receptor (beta chain) was carried out in a study of blood T cell repertoires in COVID-19. Study context: The samples span acute and convalescent COVID-19 from the United States, Italy and Spain. T cells, B-cell-depleted T cells, or PBMCs supplied cDNA or gDNA.

In the original workflow: Estimated nucleated cell counts came from reference gene primer amplification. Method: immunoSEQ multiplex PCR; TCRdb's copy keeps in-frame clones and lacks some. The V and J calls and clone size are taken from that table; D and trimming were inferred from the DNA. The table lists some 170,000 clones, 75% to 90% of them singletons. The V end lost 0 bases, the J end lost 4 bases, and 12 bases lay between the germline ends. This CDR3 contains 15 residues. The germline V gene encodes CDR1 SGDLS and CDR2 YYNGEE. Those enrolled in Seattle joined during active infection and were followed longitudinally afterward.

Input material: peripheral blood. This sequence joins TRBV9 and TRBJ2-3, with D perhaps matching TRBD2 (6 bases). This receptor was obtained from a woman between 40 and 50 years old with COVID-19, enrolled during active disease. The CDR3 sequence: CASSVAGSMSDTQYF. CDR3 DNA: TGTGCCAGCAGCGTAGCCGGGAGTATGTCAGATACGCAGTATTTT.